These T cell receptor beta chains were read from a single sample in a study of blood T cell repertoires in COVID-19. The repertoire was sequenced with immunoSEQ multiplex PCR; TCRdb's copy has only in-frame clones and lacks some. The data show 180,000 or so clones, 70% to 85% seen once. The source material was peripheral blood. All receptors come from a human donor with acute or convalescent COVID-19. The donor label of this sample is uncertain. Both conserved end residues are part of each CDR3. A D gene is named only where the DNA matches it firmly. Clone size appears in some rows only: once, few, many, or a class for an expanded clone.

clone_size d_call j_call cdr3_length v_call cdr3_aa cdr3_nt
- TRBD2 TRBJ2-7 12 TRBV3-1/TRBV3-2 CASSQAGTTQYF TGTGCCAGCAGCCAAGCCGGGACTACGCAATACTTC
- - TRBJ1-4 17 TRBV5-1 CASSLAQDSGSSEKLFF TGCGCCAGCAGCTTGGCCCAGGACAGTGGATCGAGCGAAAAACTGTTTTTT
- TRBD1 TRBJ1-2 16 TRBV11-2 CASSPLRQGLNYGYTF TGTGCCAGCAGCCCCCTCAGACAGGGCTTGAACTATGGCTACACCTTC
- - TRBJ2-1 16 TRBV14 CASSQEVGPYNNEQFF TGTGCCAGCAGCCAAGAGGTGGGGCCATATAACAATGAGCAGTTCTTC
- TRBD1 TRBJ2-3 15 TRBV5-4 CASSEGQGGTDTQYF TGTGCCAGCAGCGAAGGACAGGGCGGCACAGATACGCAGTATTTT
- TRBD1 TRBJ1-2 14 TRBV19 CASSIEEGALGYTF TGTGCCAGTAGTATAGAAGAGGGGGCGCTCGGCTACACCTTC
- TRBD1 TRBJ1-1 15 TRBV14 CASSTPGTGQSRAFF TGTGCCAGCAGCACCCCCGGGACAGGGCAAAGTCGAGCTTTCTTT
- TRBD1 TRBJ2-1 13 TRBV2 CARRTGQNLQWFF TGTGCCCGCCGGACAGGACAAAACCTGCAGTGGTTCTTC
once - TRBJ1-5 14 TRBV25-1 CASSVGSGNQPQHF TGTGCCAGCAGTGTGGGGAGTGGCAATCAGCCCCAGCATTTT
- - TRBJ2-7 14 TRBV5-1 CASSLGTASYEQYF TGCGCCAGCAGCTTAGGGACTGCCTCCTACGAGCAGTACTTC
once TRBD2 TRBJ2-2 15 TRBV5-1 CASSPRGGDTGELFF TGCGCCAGCAGCCCCCGGGGGGGGGACACCGGGGAGCTGTTTTTT
- - TRBJ1-1 13 TRBV3-1/TRBV3-2 CASSLTGVTEAFF TGTGCCAGCAGCCTGACAGGAGTCACTGAAGCTTTCTTT
- - TRBJ2-1 14 TRBV24-1 CATQGVGAYNEQFF TGTGCCACCCAAGGGGTTGGGGCCTACAATGAGCAGTTCTTC
- TRBD2 TRBJ2-1 16 TRBV27 CASSPGGRARYNEQFF TGTGCCAGCAGTCCTGGTGGGAGGGCCCGATACAATGAGCAGTTCTTC
- - TRBJ2-7 14 TRBV6-1 CASRPSGQSYEQYF TGTGCCAGCAGACCCTCGGGACAATCCTACGAGCAGTACTTC
- TRBD2 TRBJ2-4 14 TRBV6-2/TRBV6-3 CASSSGLAVNIQYF TGTGCCAGCAGTTCCGGACTAGCCGTGAACATTCAGTACTTC
- TRBD2 TRBJ2-3 15 TRBV27 CASSLSAGGADTQYF TGTGCCAGCAGTTTATCAGCGGGAGGGGCAGATACGCAGTATTTT
once - TRBJ2-6 14 TRBV19 CASSASSGANVLTF TGTGCCAGTAGTGCCAGCTCTGGGGCCAACGTCCTGACTTTC
- - TRBJ2-5 14 TRBV5-1 CASSAVTGRETQYF TGCGCCAGCAGCGCGGTGACAGGTCGGGAGACCCAGTACTTC
- - TRBJ2-1 16 TRBV5-4 CASSFGGTVSYNEQFF TGTGCCAGCAGCTTTGGCGGGACAGTCTCCTACAATGAGCAGTTCTTC
- TRBD2 TRBJ2-7 19 TRBV4-1 CASSQEPGLAGVGSYEQYF TGCGCCAGCAGCCAGGAACCGGGACTAGCGGGAGTCGGGTCCTACGAGCAGTACTTC
- TRBD2 TRBJ2-7 14 TRBV2 CASSDPSGSYEQYF TGTGCCAGCAGTGACCCTAGCGGGAGTTACGAGCAGTACTTC
- - TRBJ1-3 15 TRBV7-7 CASSLGAGSGNTIYF TGTGCCAGCAGCTTAGGGGCAGGCTCTGGAAACACCATATATTTT
- - TRBJ2-3 15 TRBV24-1 CATSWGDGGQDTQYF TGTGCCACCAGTTGGGGGGATGGGGGTCAGGATACGCAGTATTTT
- TRBD1 TRBJ2-7 14 TRBV27 CASSRGQGNYEQYF TGTGCCAGCAGTAGGGGACAGGGCAATTACGAGCAGTACTTC
once - TRBJ2-1 14 TRBV28 CASSAPRGMDEQFF TGTGCCAGCAGTGCCCCACGGGGGATGGATGAGCAGTTCTTC
- - TRBJ2-5 14 TRBV7-9 CASSVWTVDETQYF TGTGCCAGCAGCGTCTGGACAGTAGACGAGACCCAGTACTTC
- TRBD1 TRBJ1-5 15 TRBV6-5 CASDRGGYSNQPQHF TGTGCCAGCGACAGGGGGGGCTATAGCAATCAGCCCCAGCATTTT
- TRBD1 TRBJ2-7 16 TRBV5-6 CASSLGIRQGEDEQYF TGTGCCAGCAGCTTGGGAATCAGGCAGGGGGAAGACGAGCAGTACTTC
- - TRBJ2-7 13 TRBV6-1 CASREGLLYEQYF TGTGCCAGCAGAGAAGGGCTTCTCTACGAGCAGTACTTC
- - TRBJ1-2 12 TRBV10-1 CASSRDGYGYTF TGCGCCAGCAGCAGGGATGGGTATGGCTACACCTTC
once - TRBJ2-6 13 TRBV7-9 CASTNRGANVLTF TGTGCCAGCACCAATCGTGGGGCCAACGTCCTGACTTTC
- TRBD1 TRBJ1-5 13 TRBV19 CATEDRAGQPQHF TGTGCCACCGAGGACAGGGCTGGACAGCCCCAGCATTTT
- TRBD1 TRBJ1-2 13 TRBV6-5 CASTLGQGVGYTF TGTGCCAGCACCTTGGGACAGGGAGTCGGCTACACCTTC
- - TRBJ2-5 15 TRBV5-5 CASSLQVGAGETQYF TGTGCCAGCAGCCTCCAGGTGGGGGCGGGAGAGACCCAGTACTTC
few - TRBJ1-1 14 TRBV2 CASSVGGGGTEAFF TGTGCCAGCAGTGTCGGTGGTGGAGGCACTGAAGCTTTCTTT
- - TRBJ1-1 12 TRBV29-1 CSVAQRNTEAFF TGCAGCGTTGCACAGAGGAACACTGAAGCTTTCTTT
- - TRBJ1-5 13 TRBV10-1 CASSTGFNQPQHF TGCGCCAGCTCAACCGGGTTCAATCAGCCCCAGCATTTT
once TRBD1 TRBJ2-3 16 TRBV7-3 CASSSTTGGWTDTQYF TGTGCCAGCAGCTCCACTACAGGGGGCTGGACAGATACGCAGTATTTT
- - TRBJ2-7 14 TRBV7-3 CASSLGGNVVEQYF TGTGCCAGCAGCTTAGGAGGTAATGTCGTCGAGCAGTACTTC
- TRBD2 TRBJ2-5 16 TRBV3-1/TRBV3-2 CASSPQLAGGQETQYF TGTGCCAGCAGCCCCCAACTAGCGGGAGGGCAAGAGACCCAGTACTTC